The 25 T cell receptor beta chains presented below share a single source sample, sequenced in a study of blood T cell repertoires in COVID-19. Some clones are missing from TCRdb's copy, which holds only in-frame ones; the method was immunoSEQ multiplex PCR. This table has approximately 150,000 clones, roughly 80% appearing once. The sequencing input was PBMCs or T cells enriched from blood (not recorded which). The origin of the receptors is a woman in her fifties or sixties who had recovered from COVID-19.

The CDR3 reads CASSLQLQGDGYTF. In DNA, the CDR3 is TGTGCCAGCTCACTTCAACTCCAGGGGGATGGCTACACCTTC. The J gene is TRBJ1-2, the V gene TRBV18, with 7 nucleotides matching TRBD1. Per germline, CDR1 KGHSH and CDR2 LQKENI. Trimming took 4 bases from V and 6 from J; bases not matched to a gene: 8. This CDR3 is 14 amino acids long.

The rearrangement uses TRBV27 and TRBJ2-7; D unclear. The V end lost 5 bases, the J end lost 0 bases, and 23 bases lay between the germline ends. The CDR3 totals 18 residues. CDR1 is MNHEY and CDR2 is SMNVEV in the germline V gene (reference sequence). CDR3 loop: CASSPTFLQSLSSYEQYF. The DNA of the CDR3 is TGTGCCAGCAGTCCAACCTTTCTCCAAAGTCTCAGCTCCTACGAGCAGTACTTC.

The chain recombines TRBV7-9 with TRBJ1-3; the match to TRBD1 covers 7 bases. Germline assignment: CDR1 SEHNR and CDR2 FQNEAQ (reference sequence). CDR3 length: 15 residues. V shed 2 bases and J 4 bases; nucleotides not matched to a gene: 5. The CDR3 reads CASSLTTGVGNTIYF. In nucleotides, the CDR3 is TGTGCCAGCAGCTTAACAACAGGGGTCGGAAACACCATATATTTT.

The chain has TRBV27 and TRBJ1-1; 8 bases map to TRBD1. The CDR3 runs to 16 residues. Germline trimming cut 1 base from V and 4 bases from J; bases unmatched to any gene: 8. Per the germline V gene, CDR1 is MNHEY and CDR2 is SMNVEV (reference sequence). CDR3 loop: CASSLFGQGRITEAFF. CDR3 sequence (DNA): TGTGCCAGCAGTTTATTCGGACAGGGCCGTATCACTGAAGCTTTCTTT.

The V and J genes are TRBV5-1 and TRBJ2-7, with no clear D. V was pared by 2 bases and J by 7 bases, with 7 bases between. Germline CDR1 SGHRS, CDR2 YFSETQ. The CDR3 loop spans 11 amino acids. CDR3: CASSLEREQYF. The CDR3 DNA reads TGCGCCAGCAGCTTAGAGAGAGAGCAGTACTTC.

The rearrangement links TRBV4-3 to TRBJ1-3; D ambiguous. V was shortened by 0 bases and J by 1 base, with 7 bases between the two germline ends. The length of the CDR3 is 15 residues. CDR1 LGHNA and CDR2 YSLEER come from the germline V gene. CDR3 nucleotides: TGCGCCAGCAGCCAAGATACGGGTTCTGGAAACACCATATATTTT. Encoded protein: CASSQDTGSGNTIYF.

CDR3 region: CASSGTTGGVEAFF. The CDR3 bases are TGTGCCAGCAGCGGAACTACAGGGGGCGTTGAAGCTTTCTTT. This sequence joins TRBV9 and TRBJ1-1; 9 bases map to TRBD1. The germline V gene encodes CDR1 SGDLS and CDR2 YYNGEE. The V gene end was trimmed by 3 bases and the J gene end by 7 bases; junction bases not matched to a gene: 7. This CDR3 comprises 14 residues.

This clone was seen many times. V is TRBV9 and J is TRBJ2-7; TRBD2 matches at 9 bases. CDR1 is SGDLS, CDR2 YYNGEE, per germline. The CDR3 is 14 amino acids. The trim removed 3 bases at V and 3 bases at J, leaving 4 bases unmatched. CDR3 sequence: CASSASGALYEQYF. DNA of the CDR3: TGTGCCAGCAGCGCTAGCGGGGCCCTCTACGAGCAGTACTTC.

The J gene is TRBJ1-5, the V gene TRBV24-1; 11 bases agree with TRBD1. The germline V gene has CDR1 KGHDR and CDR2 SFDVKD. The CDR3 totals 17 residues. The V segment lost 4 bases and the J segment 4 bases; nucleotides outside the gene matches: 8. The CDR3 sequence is CATSDSKGTGGNQPQHF. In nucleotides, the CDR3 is TGTGCCACCAGTGACTCTAAGGGGACAGGGGGGAATCAGCCCCAGCATTTT.

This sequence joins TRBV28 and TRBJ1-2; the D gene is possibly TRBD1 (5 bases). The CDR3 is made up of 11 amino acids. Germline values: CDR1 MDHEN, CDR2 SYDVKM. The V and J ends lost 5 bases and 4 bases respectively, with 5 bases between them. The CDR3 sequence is CASSQGYGYTF. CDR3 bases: TGTGCCAGCAGTCAGGGCTATGGCTACACCTTC.

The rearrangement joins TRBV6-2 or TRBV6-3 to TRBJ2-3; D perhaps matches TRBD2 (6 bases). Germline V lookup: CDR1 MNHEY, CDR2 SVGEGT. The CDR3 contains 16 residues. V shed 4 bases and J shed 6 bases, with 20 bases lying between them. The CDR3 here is CASSSGTLGGFDTQYF. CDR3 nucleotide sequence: TGTGCCAGCAGTTCCGGGACCCTCGGGGGATTCGATACGCAGTATTTT.

The CDR3 sequence: CASSLDRGLGTYNYGYTF. Here the CDR3 DNA reads TGTGCCAGCAGCTTAGATAGGGGGTTGGGGACGTATAACTATGGCTACACCTTC. The J gene is TRBJ1-2, the V gene TRBV7-3; TRBD1 is a possible D gene (6 bases). CDR1 and CDR2 from the germline V gene are SGHTA and FQGTGA. The germline V and J ends were trimmed by 2 bases and 1 base, with 20 bases remaining between them. The CDR3 totals 18 residues. The full variable domain, with the rest looked up from reference TRBV7-3 and TRBJ1-2, is GAGVSQTPSNKVTEKGKYVELRCDPISGHTALYWYRQSLGQGPEFLIYFQGTGAADDSGLPNDRFFAVRPEGSVSTLKIQRTERGDSAVYLCASSLDRGLGTYNYGYTFGSGTRLTVV.

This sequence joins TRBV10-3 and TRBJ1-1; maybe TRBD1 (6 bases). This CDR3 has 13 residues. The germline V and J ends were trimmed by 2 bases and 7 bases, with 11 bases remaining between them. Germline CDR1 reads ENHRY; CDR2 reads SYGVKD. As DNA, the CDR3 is TGTGCCATCAGTGAGACAGGGACCCTTGAAGCTTTCTTT. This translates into CAISETGTLEAFF.

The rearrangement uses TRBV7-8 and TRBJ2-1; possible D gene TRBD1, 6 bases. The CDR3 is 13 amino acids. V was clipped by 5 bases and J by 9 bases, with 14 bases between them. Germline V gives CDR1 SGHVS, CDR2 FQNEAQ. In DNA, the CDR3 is TGTGCCAGCAGCACCCGACAGGACGGTGAGCAGTTCTTC. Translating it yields CASSTRQDGEQFF.

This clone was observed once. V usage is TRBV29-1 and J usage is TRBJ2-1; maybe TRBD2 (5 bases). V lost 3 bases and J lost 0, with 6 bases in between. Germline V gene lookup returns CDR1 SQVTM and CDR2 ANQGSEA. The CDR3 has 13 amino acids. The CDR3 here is CSVDGVSYNEQFF. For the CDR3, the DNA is TGCAGCGTTGACGGGGTCTCCTACAATGAGCAGTTCTTC.

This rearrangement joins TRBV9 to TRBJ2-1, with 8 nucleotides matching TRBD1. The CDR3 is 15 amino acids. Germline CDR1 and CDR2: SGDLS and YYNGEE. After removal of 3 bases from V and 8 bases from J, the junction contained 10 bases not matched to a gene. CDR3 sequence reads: CASSAITTGVDEQFF. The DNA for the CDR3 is TGTGCCAGCAGCGCAATCACGACAGGGGTCGATGAGCAGTTCTTC.

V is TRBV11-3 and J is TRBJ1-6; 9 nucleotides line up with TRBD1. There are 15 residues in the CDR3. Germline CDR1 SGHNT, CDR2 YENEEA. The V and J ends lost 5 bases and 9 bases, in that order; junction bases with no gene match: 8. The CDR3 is CASSVNRGRSSPLHF. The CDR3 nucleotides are TGTGCCAGCAGCGTAAACAGGGGGCGAAGTTCACCCCTCCACTTT.

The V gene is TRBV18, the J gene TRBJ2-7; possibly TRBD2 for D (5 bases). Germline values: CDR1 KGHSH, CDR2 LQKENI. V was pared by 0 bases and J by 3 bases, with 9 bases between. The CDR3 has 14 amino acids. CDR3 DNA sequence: TGTGCCAGCTCACCACCGCGGGCCCTCTACGAGCAGTACTTC. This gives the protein CASSPPRALYEQYF.

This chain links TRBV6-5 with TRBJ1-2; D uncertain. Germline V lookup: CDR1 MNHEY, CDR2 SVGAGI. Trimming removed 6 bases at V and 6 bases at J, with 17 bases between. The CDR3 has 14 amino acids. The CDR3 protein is CASRQSGRRHGYTF. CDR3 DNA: TGTGCCAGCAGGCAGAGTGGTCGGCGGCATGGCTACACCTTC.

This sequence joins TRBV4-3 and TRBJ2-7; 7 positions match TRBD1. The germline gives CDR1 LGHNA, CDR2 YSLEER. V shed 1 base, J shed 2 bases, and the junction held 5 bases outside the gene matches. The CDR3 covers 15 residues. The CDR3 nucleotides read TGCGCCAGCAGCCAAGGGACAGGAGCGGCCTACGAGCAGTACTTC. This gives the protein CASSQGTGAAYEQYF.

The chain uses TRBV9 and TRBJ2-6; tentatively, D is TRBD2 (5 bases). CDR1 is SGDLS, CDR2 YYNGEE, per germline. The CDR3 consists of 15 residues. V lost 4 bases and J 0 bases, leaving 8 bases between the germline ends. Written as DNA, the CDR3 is TGTGCCAGCAGCCGGGGTGACTCTGGGGCCAACGTCCTGACTTTC. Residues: CASSRGDSGANVLTF.

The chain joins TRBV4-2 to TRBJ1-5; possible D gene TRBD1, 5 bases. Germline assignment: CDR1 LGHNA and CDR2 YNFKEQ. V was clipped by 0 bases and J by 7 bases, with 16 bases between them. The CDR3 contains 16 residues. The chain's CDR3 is CASSQDWGVPGQPQHF. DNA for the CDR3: TGTGCCAGCAGCCAAGATTGGGGGGTGCCGGGACAGCCCCAGCATTTT.

The CDR3 DNA reads TGTGCCAGCAGTGATCGGGAGAGGAACACCGGGGAGCTGTTTTTT. This gives the protein CASSDRERNTGELFF. This sequence joins TRBV28 and TRBJ2-2, with D perhaps matching TRBD2 (6 bases). The CDR3 length is 15 residues. V was shortened by 5 bases and J by 1 base, with 11 bases between the two germline ends. Per the germline V gene, CDR1 is MDHEN and CDR2 is SYDVKM.

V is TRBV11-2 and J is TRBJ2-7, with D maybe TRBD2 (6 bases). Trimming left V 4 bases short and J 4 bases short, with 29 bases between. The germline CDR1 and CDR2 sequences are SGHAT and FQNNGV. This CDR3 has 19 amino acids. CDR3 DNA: TGTGCCAGCAGCTCAAGTCGGGGGACTTCTCTTCGGATCTATTACGAGCAGTACTTC. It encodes CASSSSRGTSLRIYYEQYF.

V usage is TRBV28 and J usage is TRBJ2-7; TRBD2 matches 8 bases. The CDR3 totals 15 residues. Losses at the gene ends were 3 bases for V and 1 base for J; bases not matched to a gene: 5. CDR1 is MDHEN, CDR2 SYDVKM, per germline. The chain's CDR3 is CASSFQGGRSYEQYF. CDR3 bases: TGTGCCAGCAGTTTTCAAGGCGGGAGGTCCTACGAGCAGTACTTC.